The next 32 T cell receptor beta chains were all read from a single sample in a study of T cell clonality in common variable immunodeficiency. Only in-frame clones appear in the TCRdb table, and some are missing; sequencing was by immunoSEQ multiplex PCR. Sampling found about 40,000 clones, none seen once. The sequenced material came from peripheral blood mononuclear cells. The receptor set was obtained from a person between 18 and 75 years old in good health.

This clone has a count of ten or more. The sequenced fragment ends 3 residues before the CDR3 boundary, so the rest is inferred from the germline J gene. The rearrangement links TRBV6-1 to TRBJ1-6, with D hard to call. Per germline, CDR1 MNHNS and CDR2 SASEGT. The CDR3 spans 14 residues. Trimming stripped 1 base from V and 8 bases from J, with 9 bases between. The CDR3 DNA, read in part, is TGTGCCAGCAGTGAAGTAGAGGGTTATTCACCC. Translating gives CASSEVEGYSP. The whole CDR3 sequence reads CASSEVEGYSPLHF.

This clone was observed a handful of times. The read finishes 3 residues shy of the CDR3 end, and the germline J gene is used to complete it. This chain joins TRBV5-5 and TRBJ2-3; 7 bases map to TRBD1. CDR3 size: 13 residues. Germline V gene lookup returns CDR1 SGHKS and CDR2 YYEKEE (reference sequence). The CDR3 DNA, read in part, is TGTGCCAGCAGCCTCGACAGGGATCAGCCG. Translating gives CASSLDRDQP. The entire CDR3 reads CASSLDRDQPQYF.

This clone was seen repeatedly, ten times or more. The read terminates 3 residues before the CDR3 end, so the remaining end is supplied by the germline J gene. This chain uses TRBV20-1 with TRBJ1-5; D perhaps matches TRBD1 (6 bases). There are 14 residues in the CDR3. With 5 bases removed from V and 4 bases from J, the gap between germline ends came to 15 bases. Germline lookup yields CDR1 DFQATT and CDR2 SNEGSKA (reference sequence). The CDR3 region is CSAGGADTNQPQHF. Partial CDR3 DNA: TGCAGTGCTGGGGGGGCGGACACAAATCAGCCC.

This clone was seen at least ten times. The sequenced fragment ends 3 residues before the CDR3 boundary, so the rest is inferred from the germline J gene. The rearrangement joins TRBV5-6 to TRBJ2-7, with 11 bases fitting TRBD2. Per the germline V gene, CDR1 is SGHDT and CDR2 is YYEEEE. The CDR3 is 14 residues long. With 0 bases clipped from V and 6 bases from J, the junction kept 2 bases outside the gene matches. Incomplete CDR3 DNA: TGTGCCAGCAGCTTGGGACTAGCGGGATTCGAG. Its protein is CASSLGLAGFE. The whole CDR3 sequence is CASSLGLAGFEQYF.

Notes on this clone: The read halts 3 residues ahead of the CDR3 end, with the missing end drawn from the germline J gene. The chain has TRBV20-1 and TRBJ2-7; D may match TRBD1 or TRBD2 (6 bases each). Germline lookup yields CDR1 DFQATT and CDR2 SNEGSKA (reference sequence). The CDR3 has 14 residues. V gave up 1 base and J gave up 4 bases, with 14 bases separating them. The CDR3 is CSARVGTGRYEQYF. Incomplete CDR3 DNA: TGCAGTGCTAGAGTTGGTACAGGGAGGTACGAG.

In its sample, this clone was seen many times. The CDR3 extends 3 residues past the end of the read, so its final part is completed from the germline J gene. The chain employs TRBV20-1 and TRBJ1-5; 8 bases agree with TRBD1. The V and J ends lost 1 base and 4 bases, in that order; junction bases with no gene match: 6. Germline CDR1 and CDR2: DFQATT and SNEGSKA (reference sequence). The CDR3 consists of 15 residues. CDR3 sequence: CSARVDRTGNQPQHF. CDR3 DNA, as far as it was read: TGCAGTGCTAGAGTAGACCGGACAGGGAATCAGCCC.

This clone was recorded at least ten times. The CDR3 end lies 3 residues beyond the end of the read and is filled in from the germline J gene. The V and J genes are TRBV19 and TRBJ2-1, with TRBD2 identical over 7 bases. The CDR3 runs to 14 residues. The J segment lost 5 bases and the V segment lost 7 bases, leaving 8 bases of the junction unmatched. Germline V CDR1 and CDR2: LNHDA, SQIVND (reference sequence). CDR3 DNA (partial): TGTGCCAGTAAAGGACTAGTTCCAAACAATGAG. Its protein product is CASKGLVPNNE. The entire CDR3 reads CASKGLVPNNEQFF. Together with reference TRBV19 and TRBJ2-1, the CDR3 gives the full variable domain: DGGITQSPKYLFRKEGQNVTLSCEQNLNHDAMYWYRQDPGQGLRLIYYSQIVNDFQKGDIAEGYSVSREKKESFPLTVTSAQKNPTAFYLCASKGLVPNNEQFFGPGTRLTVL.

This clone was counted ten times or more. Read coverage stops 3 residues before the CDR3 terminus; the germline J gene supplies the remainder. This chain joins TRBV20-1 and TRBJ2-6; no definite D call. The germline gives CDR1 DFQATT, CDR2 SNEGSKA (reference sequence). V lost 0 bases to trimming and J lost 3 bases, with 6 bases between them. CDR3 length: 14 amino acids. The part of the CDR3 DNA that was read is TGCAGTGCTAGAGATCCGGGTGGGGCCAACGTC. Translating it yields CSARDPGGANV. The full-length CDR3 reads as CSARDPGGANVLTF.

This clone was seen ten or more times. The CDR3 goes on 3 residues after the read ends, and that part is filled in from the germline J gene. V gene TRBV20-1 combines with J gene TRBJ1-6, with TRBD1 as a possible D gene (5 bases). Trimming cost V 2 bases and J 2 bases, with 10 bases left between them. Germline loops: CDR1 DFQATT, CDR2 SNEGSKA (reference sequence). The CDR3 totals 15 residues. The sequenced part of the CDR3 DNA is TGCAGTGCTAGACAGGGTACTACCTATAATTCACCC. Translation gives CSARQGTTYNSP. The CDR3 in its entirety is CSARQGTTYNSPLHF.

This clone was counted between two and nine times. The read stops 3 residues short of the end of the CDR3; the missing end is completed from the germline J gene. V is TRBV7-9 and J is TRBJ2-7; TRBD1 matches 9 bases. V shed 4 bases and J 6 bases; nucleotides not matched to a gene: 10. The germline V gene encodes CDR1 SEHNR and CDR2 FQNEAQ (reference sequence). The CDR3 extends over 15 amino acids. CDR3 region: CASSSPWTGAGEQYF. The DNA read from the CDR3 is TGTGCCAGCAGCTCACCGTGGACAGGGGCGGGCGAG.

Only a few counts were recorded for this clone. The read halts 3 residues ahead of the CDR3 end, with the missing end drawn from the germline J gene. The genes are TRBV7-3 and TRBJ1-2; D is ambiguous. The germline V gene has CDR1 SGHTA and CDR2 FQGTGA. CDR3 length equals 14 residues. The CDR3 bases that were read are TGTGCCAGCAGCTTAGCACTAGCGGGAGGCACC. It is translated as CASSLALAGGT. The full CDR3 reads CASSLALAGGTYTF.

The table lists this clone with many counts. The read comes to an end 3 residues before the CDR3 does, leaving the germline J gene to fill in the end. The chain recombines TRBV20-1 with TRBJ2-1, with 11 bases lining up with TRBD2. The CDR3 is 14 residues long. CDR1 and CDR2 (germline): DFQATT, SNEGSKA (reference sequence). The V segment lost 4 bases and the J segment 8 bases; nucleotides outside the gene matches: 7. The CDR3 sequence is CSATVLAGVDEQFF. The CDR3 DNA, read in part, is TGCAGTGCTACCGTACTAGCGGGAGTGGATGAG.

In this sample, this clone turned up many times. CDR3 DNA, as far as it was read: TGTGCCAGCAGACAATCAGGGGTGGTCGGGGAG. It translates to CASRQSGVVGE. The whole CDR3 is CASRQSGVVGELFF. The gene calls are TRBV7-3 and TRBJ2-2, with D possibly being TRBD1 (6 bases). The CDR3 end falls 3 residues outside the read, so it is completed with the germline J gene. The CDR3 consists of 14 residues. Germline V CDR1 and CDR2: SGHTA, FQGTGA. With 6 bases removed from V and 7 bases from J, the gap between germline ends came to 15 bases.

This clone has ten or more counts. The read is 3 residues too short to cover the CDR3 end, so that end is filled in from the germline J gene. The chain uses TRBV2 and TRBJ2-6, with 10 nucleotides matching TRBD1. Germline CDR1 and CDR2: SNHLY and FYNNEI. J was trimmed by 2 bases and V by 7 bases; bases with no gene match: 11. The CDR3 has 18 residues. CDR3 DNA (partial): TGTGCCAGCATCCCCGGACGACAGGGGGCCCCTGGGGCCAACGTC. The encoded protein is CASIPGRQGAPGANV. The complete CDR3 protein is CASIPGRQGAPGANVLTF.

On this clone: Read sequence stops 3 residues before the CDR3 end, and the germline J gene provides the missing end. V usage is TRBV7-4 and J usage is TRBJ2-3; no firm D call. Trimming pared 2 bases from V and 3 bases from J, leaving 15 bases between. This CDR3 comprises 16 residues. Per germline, CDR1 SGHVT and CDR2 SQSDAQ. The CDR3 protein is CASSLLQIGQTDTQYF. The covered CDR3 bases are TGTGCCAGCAGCTTACTACAGATCGGTCAGACAGATACG.

This clone was seen many times. The CDR3 extends 3 residues past the end of the read, so its final part is completed from the germline J gene. This chain joins TRBV14 and TRBJ2-1; 8 bases match TRBD2. V lost 9 bases and J lost 3; bases outside the gene matches: 7. Per germline, CDR1 SGHDN and CDR2 FVKESK. The CDR3 runs to 14 residues. The part of the CDR3 DNA that was read is TGTGCCAGTAAAAGCGGGAGATACTACAATGAG. Translation: CASKSGRYYNE. The complete CDR3 protein is CASKSGRYYNEQFF.

The table lists this clone with many counts. The CDR3 is cut off 3 residues early in the read; its end comes from the germline J gene. J is TRBJ2-1 and V is TRBV5-1; a possible D gene is TRBD2 (5 bases). The germline V gene encodes CDR1 SGHRS and CDR2 YFSETQ. CDR3 size: 15 residues. The V gene lost 1 base and the J gene lost 0 bases, with 8 bases spanning the gap. The CDR3: CASSLFGVSYNEQFF. Partial CDR3 DNA: TGCGCCAGCAGCTTGTTCGGGGTCTCCTACAATGAG. The full variable domain, its missing parts supplied by reference TRBV5-1 and TRBJ2-1, is KAGVTQTPRYLIKTRGQQVTLSCSPISGHRSVSWYQQTPGQGLQFLFEYFSETQRNKGNFPGRFSGRQFSNSRSEMNVSTLELGDSALYLCASSLFGVSYNEQFFGPGTRLTVL.

For this clone: The read ends 3 residues shy of where the CDR3 ends; the end is completed using the germline J gene. The chain links TRBV2 to TRBJ1-2; D is unresolved. V gave up 3 bases and J gave up 2 bases, with 13 bases separating them. Germline V gives CDR1 SNHLY, CDR2 FYNNEI. The length of the CDR3 is 15 residues. The DNA read from the CDR3 is TGTGCCAGCAGTGATGCGGAGAAGCTAAACTATGGC. This encodes CASSDAEKLNYG. In full, the CDR3 reads CASSDAEKLNYGYTF.

This clone was observed at least ten times. The read comes to an end 3 residues before the CDR3 does, leaving the germline J gene to fill in the end. V and J are TRBV29-1 and TRBJ2-1; 8 nucleotides match TRBD2. Germline loops: CDR1 SQVTM, CDR2 ANQGSEA. The CDR3 is 14 amino acids. The trim removed 5 bases at V and 7 bases at J, leaving 10 bases unmatched. The covered CDR3 bases are TGCAGCGTTCAAGGCCCCGCGGGGGGTAATGAG. This translates into CSVQGPAGGNE. The whole CDR3 is CSVQGPAGGNEQFF.

In this sample, this clone turned up many times. The DNA read from the CDR3 is TGTGCCAGCAGCTTGGGGACTAGCGGCTCCTACGAG. Its translation: CASSLGTSGSYE. The complete CDR3 protein is CASSLGTSGSYEQYF. V and J are TRBV5-4 and TRBJ2-7, with TRBD2 identical over 10 bases. The read ends 3 residues before the CDR3 terminus; that terminus is restored from the germline J gene. The CDR3 is 15 amino acids. The germline V gene encodes CDR1 SGHNT and CDR2 YYREEE (reference sequence). V dropped 0 bases and J dropped 0; count of bases not matched to a gene: 0. Full variable domain (missing parts from reference TRBV5-4 and TRBJ2-7): ETGVTQSPTHLIKTRGQQVTLRCSSQSGHNTVSWYQQALGQGPQFIFQYYREEENGRGNFPPRFSGLQFPNYSSELNVNALELDDSALYLCASSLGTSGSYEQYFGPGTRLTVT.

This clone appeared many times. The read terminates 3 residues before the CDR3 end, so the remaining end is supplied by the germline J gene. This chain joins TRBV5-6 and TRBJ2-1, with D possibly matching TRBD2 (6 bases). Germline CDR1 SGHDT, CDR2 YYEEEE. Trimming removed 0 bases from V and 4 bases from J, with 11 bases in between. The CDR3 covers 15 residues. CDR3 DNA (partial): TGTGCCAGCAGCTTGGGGGACTGGACTTACAATGAG. This sequence encodes CASSLGDWTYNE. The entire CDR3 reads CASSLGDWTYNEQFF.

This clone was recorded at least ten times. The read ends 3 residues early relative to the CDR3; the germline J gene fills the gap. The chain combines TRBV4-2 with TRBJ2-6; 9 bases match TRBD1. The CDR3 extends over 19 amino acids. In germline, CDR1 is LGHNA, CDR2 YNFKEQ. The V and J ends lost 4 bases and 0 bases, in that order; junction bases with no gene match: 10. CDR3 bases read: TGTGCCAGCAGCCTAGGGACAGGGATTGACCTCTCTGGGGCCAACGTC. Its protein is CASSLGTGIDLSGANV. The whole CDR3 reads CASSLGTGIDLSGANVLTF.

This clone was seen at least ten times. The read terminates 3 residues before the CDR3 end, so the remaining end is supplied by the germline J gene. This chain links TRBV29-1 with TRBJ1-1; D not resolved. The ends were cut back, 3 bases at V and 4 bases at J, with 9 bases in the middle. Per germline, CDR1 SQVTM and CDR2 ANQGSEA. The CDR3 is 12 amino acids. This CDR3 reads CSVEVQITEAFF. The part of the CDR3 DNA that was read is TGCAGCGTTGAGGTTCAGATCACTGAA.

This clone was seen a few times. The CDR3 end falls 3 residues outside the read, so it is completed with the germline J gene. J is TRBJ1-1 and V is TRBV11-2, with 7 positions matching TRBD1. Unmatched junction bases numbered 3, after V lost 4 bases and J lost 1 base. Looked up from germline, CDR1 is SGHAT and CDR2 is FQNNGV. There are 14 residues in the CDR3. The covered CDR3 bases are TGTGCCAGCAGCTCGAACAGGGGGAACACTGAA. Protein sequence: CASSSNRGNTE. The full CDR3 protein is CASSSNRGNTEAFF.

This clone was counted ten times or more. The CDR3 goes on 3 residues after the read ends, and that part is filled in from the germline J gene. The V call is TRBV6-4, the J call TRBJ2-3; D is perhaps TRBD2 (5 bases). Trimming removed 10 bases at V and 2 bases at J, with 13 bases between. This CDR3 is 13 amino acids long. Germline CDR1 is MRHNA and CDR2 is SNTAGT. The CDR3 reads CATITDYTDTQYF. The sequenced CDR3 bases are TGTGCCACCATTACTGACTACACAGATACG.

This clone has at least ten counts. With the read ending 3 residues before the CDR3 end, the germline J gene is used to fill in that end. The V call is TRBV18, the J call TRBJ2-3; D gene uncertain. Germline lookup yields CDR1 KGHSH and CDR2 LQKENI. V was cut by 3 bases and J by 0 bases, with 4 bases left in between. This CDR3 contains 13 residues. Here the CDR3 reads CASSPPSTDTQYF. The DNA read from the CDR3 is TGTGCCAGCTCACCTCCTAGCACAGATACG.

In this sample, this clone turned up many times. The sequenced fragment ends 3 residues before the CDR3 boundary, so the rest is inferred from the germline J gene. This chain links TRBV5-6 with TRBJ1-2; 7 positions match TRBD1. Per the germline V gene, CDR1 is SGHDT and CDR2 is YYEEEE. The CDR3 is 15 residues long. The V gene end was trimmed by 4 bases and the J gene end by 4 bases; junction bases not matched to a gene: 10. The sequenced part of the CDR3 DNA is TGTGCCAGCAGCCCTTGGACAGGAACCTTCTATGGC. This gives the protein CASSPWTGTFYG. The CDR3 as a whole reads CASSPWTGTFYGYTF.

This clone was detected ten times or more. Read coverage stops 3 residues before the CDR3 terminus; the germline J gene supplies the remainder. The chain recombines TRBV29-1 with TRBJ1-2; 10 nucleotides align to TRBD1. J was trimmed by 4 bases and V by 4 bases; bases with no gene match: 0. The CDR3 length is 12 residues. Germline assignment: CDR1 SQVTM and CDR2 ANQGSEA. The CDR3 reads CSVGDRGYGYTF. CDR3 DNA (partial): TGCAGCGTTGGGGACAGGGGCTATGGC. Using reference TRBV29-1 and TRBJ1-2 for the parts outside the CDR3, the full variable domain is SAVISQKPSRDICQRGTSLTIQCQVDSQVTMMFWYRQQPGQSLTLIATANQGSEATYESGFVIDKFPISRPNLTFSTLTVSNMSPEDSSIYLCSVGDRGYGYTFGSGTRLTVV.

Ten or more counts support this clone. The read stops 3 residues short of the end of the CDR3; the missing end is completed from the germline J gene. The V call is TRBV28, the J call TRBJ1-3, with D maybe TRBD1 (5 bases). The CDR3 is made up of 14 amino acids. V was trimmed by 1 base and J by 2 bases, leaving 6 bases between them. Germline CDR1 and CDR2: MDHEN and SYDVKM. Incomplete CDR3 DNA: TGTGCCAGCAGTTTATCAGGGACTGGAAACACC. It translates to CASSLSGTGNT. From start to end, the CDR3 is CASSLSGTGNTIYF.

This clone was seen many times. Coverage ceases 3 residues before the CDR3 finishes, and the germline J gene fills in the end. The J gene is TRBJ2-5, the V gene TRBV13; tentative D call: TRBD2 (6 bases). This CDR3 has 14 residues. V lost 2 bases to trimming and J lost 3 bases, with 10 bases between them. From germline, CDR1 is PRHDT and CDR2 FYEKMQ (reference sequence). CDR3 region: CASSLMGLEETQYF. The covered CDR3 bases are TGTGCCAGCAGCTTAATGGGACTGGAAGAGACC. The complete variable domain, with remaining parts taken from reference TRBV13 and TRBJ2-5, reads AAGVIQSPRHLIKEKRETATLKCYPIPRHDTVYWYQQGPGQDPQFLISFYEKMQSDKGSIPDRFSAQQFSDYHSELNMSSLELGDSALYFCASSLMGLEETQYFGPGTRLLVL.

Ten or more counts support this clone. This CDR3 is CSVEEIGLAGAFSYEQYF. CDR3 DNA (partial): TGCAGCGTTGAAGAAATTGGACTAGCGGGGGCATTCTCCTACGAG. The chain recombines TRBV29-1 with TRBJ2-7, with 13 bases lining up with TRBD2. The CDR3 goes on 3 residues after the read ends, and that part is filled in from the germline J gene. There are 18 residues in the CDR3. The ends lost 0 bases at V and 0 bases at J; junction bases unmatched: 8. CDR1 is SQVTM and CDR2 is ANQGSEA in the germline V gene.

This clone has at least ten counts. The sequenced fragment ends 3 residues before the CDR3 boundary, so the rest is inferred from the germline J gene. This sequence joins TRBV20-1 and TRBJ2-3; the match to TRBD2 covers 9 bases. The germline V gene encodes CDR1 DFQATT and CDR2 SNEGSKA (reference sequence). The CDR3 totals 15 residues. V shed 6 bases, J shed 0 bases, and the junction held 7 bases outside the gene matches. The sequenced part of the CDR3 DNA is TGCAGTGCCTCCCGAGCGGGAGGAAGCACAGATACG. Amino acids: CSASRAGGSTDT. The entire CDR3 protein reads CSASRAGGSTDTQYF.